The TCR beta chain described here comes from a study of blood T cell repertoires in COVID-19. Study summary: The origin of the acute and convalescent COVID-19 samples was the United States, Italy and Spain. Sources were T cells, B-cell-depleted T cells, or PBMCs; the material itself was cDNA or gDNA.

Under the authors' procedure: Amplifying reference gene primers gave estimates of nucleated cell counts. Clones were sequenced by immunoSEQ multiplex PCR, and TCRdb holds only the in-frame ones, with some missing. Clonal size and the V and J genes are those of that table, whereas D and trimming came from the DNA. The sample contains a few hundred thousand clones, 85% of which appear only once. In germline, CDR1 is SEHNR, CDR2 FQNEAQ (reference sequence). V was shortened by 4 bases and J by 7 bases, with 8 bases between the two germline ends. CDR3 length: 12 amino acids. Specimen: peripheral blood. This TCR derives from a woman aged 70-85 years with COVID-19, enrolled during active disease. This rearrangement joins TRBV7-9 to TRBJ2-1; D unclear. CDR3 amino acids: CASSSFRNEQFF. CDR3 DNA: TGTGCCAGCAGCTCGTTCCGTAATGAGCAGTTCTTC.